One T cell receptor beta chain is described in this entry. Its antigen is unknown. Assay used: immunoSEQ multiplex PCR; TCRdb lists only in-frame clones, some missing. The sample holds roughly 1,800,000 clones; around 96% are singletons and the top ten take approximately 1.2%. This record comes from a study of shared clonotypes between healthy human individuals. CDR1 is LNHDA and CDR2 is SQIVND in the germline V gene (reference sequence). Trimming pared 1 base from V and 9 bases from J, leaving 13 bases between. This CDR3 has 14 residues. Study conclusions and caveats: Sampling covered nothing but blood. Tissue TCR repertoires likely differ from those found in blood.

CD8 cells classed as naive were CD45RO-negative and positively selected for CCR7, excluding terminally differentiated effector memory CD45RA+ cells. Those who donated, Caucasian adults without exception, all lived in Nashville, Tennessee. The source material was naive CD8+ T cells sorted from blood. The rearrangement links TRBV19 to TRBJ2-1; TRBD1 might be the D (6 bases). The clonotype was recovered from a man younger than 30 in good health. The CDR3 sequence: CASSIVPGDGEQFF. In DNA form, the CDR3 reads TGTGCCAGTAGTATAGTGCCAGGGGATGGTGAGCAGTTCTTC.